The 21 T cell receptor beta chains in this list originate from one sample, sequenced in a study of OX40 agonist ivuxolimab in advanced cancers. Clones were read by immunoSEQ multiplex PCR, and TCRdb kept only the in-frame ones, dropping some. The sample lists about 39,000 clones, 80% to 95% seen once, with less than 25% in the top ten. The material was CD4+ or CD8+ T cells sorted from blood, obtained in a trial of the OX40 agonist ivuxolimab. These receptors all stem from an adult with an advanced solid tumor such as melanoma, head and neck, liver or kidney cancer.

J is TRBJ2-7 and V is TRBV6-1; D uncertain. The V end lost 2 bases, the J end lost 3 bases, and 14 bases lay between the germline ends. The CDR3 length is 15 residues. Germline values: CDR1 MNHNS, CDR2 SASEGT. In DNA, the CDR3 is TGTGCCAGCAGTGAATCCCGCGGAATTCTCTACGAGCAGTACTTC. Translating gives CASSESRGILYEQYF.

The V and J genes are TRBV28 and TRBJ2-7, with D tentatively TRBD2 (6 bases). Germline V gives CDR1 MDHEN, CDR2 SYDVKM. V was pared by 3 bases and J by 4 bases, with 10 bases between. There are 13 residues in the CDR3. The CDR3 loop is CASSLRDLYEQYF. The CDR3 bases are TGTGCCAGCAGTTTGCGGGACTTGTACGAGCAGTACTTC.

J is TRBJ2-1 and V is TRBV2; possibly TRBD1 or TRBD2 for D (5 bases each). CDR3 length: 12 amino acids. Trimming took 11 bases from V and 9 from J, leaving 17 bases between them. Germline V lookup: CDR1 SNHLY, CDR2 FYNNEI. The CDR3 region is CAGRGVAPEQFF. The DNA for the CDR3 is TGTGCCGGACGAGGGGTGGCCCCTGAGCAGTTCTTC.

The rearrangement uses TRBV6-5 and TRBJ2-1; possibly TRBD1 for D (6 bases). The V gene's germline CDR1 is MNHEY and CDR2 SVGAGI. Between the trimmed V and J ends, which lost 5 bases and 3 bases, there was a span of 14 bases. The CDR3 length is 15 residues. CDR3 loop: CASSRRTVSYNEQFF. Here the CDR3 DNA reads TGTGCCAGCAGTCGTAGGACAGTAAGCTACAATGAGCAGTTCTTC.

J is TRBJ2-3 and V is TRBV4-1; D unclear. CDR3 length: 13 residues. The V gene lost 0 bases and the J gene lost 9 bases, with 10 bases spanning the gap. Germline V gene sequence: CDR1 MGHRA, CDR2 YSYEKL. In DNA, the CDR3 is TGCGCCAGCAGCCAAGATGCGGTAAGCACGCAGTATTTT. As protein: CASSQDAVSTQYF.

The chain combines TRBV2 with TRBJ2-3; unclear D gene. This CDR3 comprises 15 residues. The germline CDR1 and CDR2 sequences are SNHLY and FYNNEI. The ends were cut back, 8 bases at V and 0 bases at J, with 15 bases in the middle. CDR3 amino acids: CASPTEETSTDTQYF. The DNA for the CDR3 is TGTGCCAGCCCTACCGAGGAGACTAGCACAGATACGCAGTATTTT. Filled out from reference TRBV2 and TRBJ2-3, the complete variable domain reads EPEVTQTPSHQVTQMGQEVILRCVPISNHLYFYWYRQILGQKVEFLVSFYNNEISEKSEIFDDQFSVERPDGSNFTLKIRSTKLEDSAMYFCASPTEETSTDTQYFGPGTRLTVL.

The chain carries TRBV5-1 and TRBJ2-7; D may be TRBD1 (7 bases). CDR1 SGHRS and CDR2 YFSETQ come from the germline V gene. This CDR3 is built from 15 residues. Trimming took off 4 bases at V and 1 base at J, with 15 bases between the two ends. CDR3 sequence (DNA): TGCGCCAGCAGCCCGGGGGCAGGGGGGTCCTACGAGCAGTACTTC. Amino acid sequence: CASSPGAGGSYEQYF.

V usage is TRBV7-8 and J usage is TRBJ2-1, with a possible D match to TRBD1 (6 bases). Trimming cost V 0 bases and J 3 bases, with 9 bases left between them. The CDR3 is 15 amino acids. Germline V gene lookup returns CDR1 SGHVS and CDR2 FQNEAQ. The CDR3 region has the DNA TGTGCCAGCAGCTTAGCGAGGGGGTACTACAATGAGCAGTTCTTC. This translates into CASSLARGYYNEQFF.

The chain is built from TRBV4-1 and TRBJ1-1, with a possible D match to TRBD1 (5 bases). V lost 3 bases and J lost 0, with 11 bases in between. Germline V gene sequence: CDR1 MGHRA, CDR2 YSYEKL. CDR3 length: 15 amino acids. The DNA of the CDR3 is TGCGCCAGCAGCCAGGGGAAGGGGCTGAACACTGAAGCTTTCTTT. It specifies CASSQGKGLNTEAFF.

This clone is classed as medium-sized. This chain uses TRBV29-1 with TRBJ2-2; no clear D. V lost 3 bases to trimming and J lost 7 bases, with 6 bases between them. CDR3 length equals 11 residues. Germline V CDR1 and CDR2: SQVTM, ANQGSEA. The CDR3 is CSVESDGELFF. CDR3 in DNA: TGCAGCGTTGAGAGTGACGGGGAGCTGTTTTTT.

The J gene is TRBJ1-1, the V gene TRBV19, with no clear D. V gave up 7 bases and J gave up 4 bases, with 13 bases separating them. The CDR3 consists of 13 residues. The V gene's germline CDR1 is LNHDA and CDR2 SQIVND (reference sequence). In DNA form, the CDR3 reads TGTGCCAGTACCTACAGTATTACCACTGAAGCTTTCTTT. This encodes CASTYSITTEAFF.

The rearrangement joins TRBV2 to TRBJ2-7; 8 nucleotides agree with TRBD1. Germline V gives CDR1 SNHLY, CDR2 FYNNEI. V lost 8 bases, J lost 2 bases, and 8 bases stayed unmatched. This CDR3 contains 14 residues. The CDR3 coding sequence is TGTGCCAGCGGCATAGGCAGGGGGCCCTACGAGCAGTACTTC. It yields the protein CASGIGRGPYEQYF.

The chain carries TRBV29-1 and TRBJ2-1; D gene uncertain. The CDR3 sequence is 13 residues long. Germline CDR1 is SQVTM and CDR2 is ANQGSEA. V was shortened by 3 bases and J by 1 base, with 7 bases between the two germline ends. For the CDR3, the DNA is TGCAGCGTTGACCCCAGTTCCTACAATGAGCAGTTCTTC. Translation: CSVDPSSYNEQFF.

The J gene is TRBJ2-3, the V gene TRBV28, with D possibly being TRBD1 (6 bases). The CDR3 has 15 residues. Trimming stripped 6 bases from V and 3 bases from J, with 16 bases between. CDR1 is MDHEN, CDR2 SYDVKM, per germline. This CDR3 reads CASSPTGIRTDTQYF. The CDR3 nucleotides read TGTGCCAGCAGCCCCACAGGGATAAGGACAGATACGCAGTATTTT.

CDR3: CASSTADSGNTIYF. CDR3 in DNA: TGTGCCAGCAGCACCGCGGACTCTGGAAACACCATATATTTT. The chain joins TRBV7-2 to TRBJ1-3, with no clear D. V lost 5 bases to trimming and J lost 0 bases, with 8 bases between them. The CDR3 loop spans 14 amino acids. The V gene's germline CDR1 is SGHTA and CDR2 FQGNSA. Drawing the rest from reference TRBV7-2 and TRBJ1-3, the complete variable domain is GAGVSQSPSNKVTEKGKDVELRCDPISGHTALYWYRQSLGQGLEFLIYFQGNSAPDKSGLPSDRFSAERTGGSVSTLTIQRTQQEDSAVYLCASSTADSGNTIYFGEGSWLTVV.

The CDR3 sequence is CASSLAQQETQYF. DNA of the CDR3: TGTGCCAGCAGCTTAGCTCAGCAAGAGACCCAGTACTTC. The chain has TRBV7-8 and TRBJ2-5; D remains unclear. This CDR3 is 13 amino acids long. V dropped 0 bases and J dropped 2 bases, with 4 bases sitting between them. CDR1 and CDR2 from the germline V gene are SGHVS and FQNEAQ.

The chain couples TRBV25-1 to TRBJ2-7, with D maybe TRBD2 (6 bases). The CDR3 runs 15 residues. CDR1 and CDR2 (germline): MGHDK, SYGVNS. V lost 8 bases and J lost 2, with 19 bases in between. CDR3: CASRARGALAYEQYF. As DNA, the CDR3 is TGTGCCAGCCGCGCCCGCGGGGCCCTTGCCTACGAGCAGTACTTC.

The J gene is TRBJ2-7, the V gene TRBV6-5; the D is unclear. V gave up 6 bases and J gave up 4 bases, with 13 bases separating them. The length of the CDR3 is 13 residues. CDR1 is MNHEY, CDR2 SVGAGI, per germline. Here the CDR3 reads CASRPGVTYEQYF. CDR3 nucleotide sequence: TGTGCCAGCAGGCCAGGAGTAACATACGAGCAGTACTTC.

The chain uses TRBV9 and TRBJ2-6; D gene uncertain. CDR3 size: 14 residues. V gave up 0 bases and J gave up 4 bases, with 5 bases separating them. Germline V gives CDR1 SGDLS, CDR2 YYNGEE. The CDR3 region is CASSVGVGANVLTF. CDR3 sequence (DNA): TGTGCCAGCAGCGTAGGGGTGGGGGCCAACGTCCTGACTTTC.

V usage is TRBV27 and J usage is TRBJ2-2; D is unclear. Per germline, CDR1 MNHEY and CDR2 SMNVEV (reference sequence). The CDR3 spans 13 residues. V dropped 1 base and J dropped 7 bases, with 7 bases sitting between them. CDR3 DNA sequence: TGTGCCAGCAGTTTATTGAAAGTCGGGGAGCTGTTTTTT. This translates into CASSLLKVGELFF.

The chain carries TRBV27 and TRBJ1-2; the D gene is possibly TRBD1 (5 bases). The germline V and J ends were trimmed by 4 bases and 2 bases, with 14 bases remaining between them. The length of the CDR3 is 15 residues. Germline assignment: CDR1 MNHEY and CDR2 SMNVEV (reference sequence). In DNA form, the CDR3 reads TGTGCCAGCAGTTCTTATACAGGACCCAACTATGGCTACACCTTC. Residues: CASSSYTGPNYGYTF.